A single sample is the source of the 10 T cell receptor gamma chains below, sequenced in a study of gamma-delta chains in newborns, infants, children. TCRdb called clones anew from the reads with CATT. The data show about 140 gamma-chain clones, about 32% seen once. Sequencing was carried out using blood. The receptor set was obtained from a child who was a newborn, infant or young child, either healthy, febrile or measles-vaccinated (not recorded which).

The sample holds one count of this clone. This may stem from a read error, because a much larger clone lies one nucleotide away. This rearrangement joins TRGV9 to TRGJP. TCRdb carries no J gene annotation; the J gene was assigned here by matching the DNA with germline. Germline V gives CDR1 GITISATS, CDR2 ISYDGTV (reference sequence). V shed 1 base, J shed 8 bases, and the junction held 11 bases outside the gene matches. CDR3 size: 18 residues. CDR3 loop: CALWEVAVQKLGKKIKVF. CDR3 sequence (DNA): TGTGCCTTGTGGGAGGTCGCCGTACAAAAGTTGGGCAAAAAAATCAAGGTATTT.

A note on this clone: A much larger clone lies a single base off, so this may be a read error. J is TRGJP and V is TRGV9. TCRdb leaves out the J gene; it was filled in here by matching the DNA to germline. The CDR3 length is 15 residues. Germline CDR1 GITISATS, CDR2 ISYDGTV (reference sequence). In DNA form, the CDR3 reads TGTGCCTTGTGGGAGGTAGAGTTGGGCAAAGAAATCAAGGTATTT. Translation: CALWEVELGKEIKVF.

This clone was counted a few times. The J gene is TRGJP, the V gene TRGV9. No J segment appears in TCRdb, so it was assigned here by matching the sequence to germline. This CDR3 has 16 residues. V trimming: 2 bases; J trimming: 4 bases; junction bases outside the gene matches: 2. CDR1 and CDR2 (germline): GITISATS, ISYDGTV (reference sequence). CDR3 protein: CALWEDQELGKKIKVF. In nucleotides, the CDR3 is TGTGCCTTGTGGGAGGACCAAGAGTTGGGCAAAAAAATCAAGGTATTT.

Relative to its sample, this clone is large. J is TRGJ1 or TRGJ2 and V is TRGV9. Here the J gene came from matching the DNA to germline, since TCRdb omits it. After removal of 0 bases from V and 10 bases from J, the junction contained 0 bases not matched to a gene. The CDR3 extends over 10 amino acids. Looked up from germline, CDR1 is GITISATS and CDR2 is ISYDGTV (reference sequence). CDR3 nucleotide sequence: TGTGCCTTGTGGGAGGTGAAGAAACTCTTT. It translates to CALWEVKKLF.

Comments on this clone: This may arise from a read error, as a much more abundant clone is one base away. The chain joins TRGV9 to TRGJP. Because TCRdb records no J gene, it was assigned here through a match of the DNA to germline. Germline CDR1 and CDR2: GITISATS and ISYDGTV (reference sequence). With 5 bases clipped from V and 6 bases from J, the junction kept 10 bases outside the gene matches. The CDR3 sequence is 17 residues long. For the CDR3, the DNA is TGTGCCTTGTGGGTGGGCCGGGGAGAGTTGGGCAAAAAAATCAAGGTATTT. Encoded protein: CALWVGRGELGKKIKVF.

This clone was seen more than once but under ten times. CDR3 nucleotide sequence: TGTGCCACCTGGGACGGGCGGGTGAAACTCTTT. Translated: CATWDGRVKLF. This chain uses TRGV2 with TRGJ1 or TRGJ2. Assignment of the J gene here rests on matching the DNA to germline, because TCRdb gives none. Germline assignment: CDR1 EGSNGY and CDR2 YDSYNSKV. The CDR3 loop spans 11 amino acids. J lost 12 bases, V lost 0 bases, and 5 bases had no gene match.

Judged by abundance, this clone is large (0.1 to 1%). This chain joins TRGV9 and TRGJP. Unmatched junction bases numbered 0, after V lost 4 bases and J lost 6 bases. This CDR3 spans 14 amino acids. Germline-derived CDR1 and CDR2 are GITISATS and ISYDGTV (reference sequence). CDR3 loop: CALWEELGKKIKVF. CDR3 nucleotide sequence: TGTGCCTTGTGGGAAGAGTTGGGCAAAAAAATCAAGGTATTT.

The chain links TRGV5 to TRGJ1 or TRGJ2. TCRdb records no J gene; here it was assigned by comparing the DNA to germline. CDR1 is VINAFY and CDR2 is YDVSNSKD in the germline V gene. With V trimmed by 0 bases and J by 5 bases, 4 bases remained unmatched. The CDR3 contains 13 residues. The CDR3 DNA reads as TGTGCCACCTGGGACAGGCTTCATTATAAGAAACTCTTT. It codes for CATWDRLHYKKLF.

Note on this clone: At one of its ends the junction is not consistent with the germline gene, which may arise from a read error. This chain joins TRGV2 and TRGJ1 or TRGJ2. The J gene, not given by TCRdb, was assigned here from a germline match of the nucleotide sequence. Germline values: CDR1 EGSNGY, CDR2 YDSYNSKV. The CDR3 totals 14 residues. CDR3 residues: CATWDGPGGYRKLF. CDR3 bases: TGTGCCACCTGGGACGGGCCGGGGGGATATAGGAAACTCTTT.

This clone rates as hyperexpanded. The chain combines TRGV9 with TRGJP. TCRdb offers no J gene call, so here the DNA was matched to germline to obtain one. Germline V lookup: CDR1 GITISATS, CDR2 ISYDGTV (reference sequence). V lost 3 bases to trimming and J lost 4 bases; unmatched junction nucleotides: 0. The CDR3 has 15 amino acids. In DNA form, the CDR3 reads TGTGCCTTGTGGGAGCAAGAGTTGGGCAAAAAAATCAAGGTATTT. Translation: CALWEQELGKKIKVF.